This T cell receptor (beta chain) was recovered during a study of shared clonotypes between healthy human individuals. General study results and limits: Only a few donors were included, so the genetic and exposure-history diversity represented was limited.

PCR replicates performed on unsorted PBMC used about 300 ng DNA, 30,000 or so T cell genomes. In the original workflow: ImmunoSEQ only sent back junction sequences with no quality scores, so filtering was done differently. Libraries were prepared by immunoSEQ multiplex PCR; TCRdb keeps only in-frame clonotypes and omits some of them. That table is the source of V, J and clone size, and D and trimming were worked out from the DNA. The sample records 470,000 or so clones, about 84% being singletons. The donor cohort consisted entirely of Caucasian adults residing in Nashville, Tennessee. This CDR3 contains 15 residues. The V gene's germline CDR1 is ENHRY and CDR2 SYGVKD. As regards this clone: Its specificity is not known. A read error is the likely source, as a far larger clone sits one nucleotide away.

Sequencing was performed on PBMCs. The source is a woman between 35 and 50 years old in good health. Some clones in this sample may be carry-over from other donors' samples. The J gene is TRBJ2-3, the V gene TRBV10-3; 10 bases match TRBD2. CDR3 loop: CAVSLAGEGTDTQYF. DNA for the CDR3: TGTGCCGTCAGTCTAGCGGGAGAAGGCACAGATACGCAGTATTTT.